This TCR beta chain was retrieved from a study of blood T cell repertoires in COVID-19. Across the study: Specimens from acute and convalescent COVID-19 originated in the United States, Italy and Spain. The cDNA or gDNA used as material had been derived from T cells, B-cell-depleted T cells, or PBMCs.

Profiled with immunoSEQ multiplex PCR; TCRdb holds only in-frame clones, not every one. The repertoire has under 60,000 clones, about 85% of them found once; the top ten carry around 10%. CDR1 and CDR2 (germline): SGHTA, FQGTGA. This CDR3 spans 14 amino acids. Trimming stripped 4 bases from V and 0 bases from J, with 8 bases between. The chain couples TRBV7-3 to TRBJ2-3, with a weak D call TRBD2 (5 bases). Sequencing was carried out using peripheral blood. The sequence was obtained from a human donor with acute or convalescent COVID-19. The donor label of this sample is uncertain. In DNA, the CDR3 is TGTGCCAGCAGCTCGGCGGGTAGCACAGATACGCAGTATTTT. Its protein is CASSSAGSTDTQYF.